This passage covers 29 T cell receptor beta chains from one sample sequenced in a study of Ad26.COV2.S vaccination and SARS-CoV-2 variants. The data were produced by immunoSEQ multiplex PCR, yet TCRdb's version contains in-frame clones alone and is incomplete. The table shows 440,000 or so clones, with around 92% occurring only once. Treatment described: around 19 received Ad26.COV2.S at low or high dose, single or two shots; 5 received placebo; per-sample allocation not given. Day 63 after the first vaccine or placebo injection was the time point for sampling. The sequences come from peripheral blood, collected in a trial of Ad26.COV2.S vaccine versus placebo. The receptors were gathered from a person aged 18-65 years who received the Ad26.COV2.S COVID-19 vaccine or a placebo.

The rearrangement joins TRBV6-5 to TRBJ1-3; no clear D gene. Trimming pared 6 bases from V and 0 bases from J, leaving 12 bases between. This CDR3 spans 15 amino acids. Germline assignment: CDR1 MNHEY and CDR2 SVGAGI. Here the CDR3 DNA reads TGTGCCAGCAGCCAACACCTCCACTCTGGAAACACCATATATTTT. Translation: CASSQHLHSGNTIYF.

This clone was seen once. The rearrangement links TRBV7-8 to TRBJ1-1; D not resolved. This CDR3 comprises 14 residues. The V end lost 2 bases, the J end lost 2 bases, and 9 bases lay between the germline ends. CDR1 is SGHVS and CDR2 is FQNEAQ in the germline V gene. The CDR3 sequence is CASSLRAGNTEAFF. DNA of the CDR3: TGTGCCAGCAGCTTAAGGGCGGGTAACACTGAAGCTTTCTTT. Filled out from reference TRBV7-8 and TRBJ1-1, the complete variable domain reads GAGVSQSPRYKVAKRGQDVALRCDPISGHVSLFWYQQALGQGPEFLTYFQNEAQLDKSGLPSDRFFAERPEGSVSTLKIQRTQQEDSAVYLCASSLRAGNTEAFFGQGTRLTVV.

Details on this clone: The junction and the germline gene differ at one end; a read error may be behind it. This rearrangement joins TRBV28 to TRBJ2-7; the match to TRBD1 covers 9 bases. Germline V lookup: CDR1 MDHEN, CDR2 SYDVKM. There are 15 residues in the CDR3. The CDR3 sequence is CASTPSGTGSFVSNF. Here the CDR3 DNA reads TGTGCCAGCACCCCCTCCGGGACAGGGAGTTTCGTGTCGAACTTC.

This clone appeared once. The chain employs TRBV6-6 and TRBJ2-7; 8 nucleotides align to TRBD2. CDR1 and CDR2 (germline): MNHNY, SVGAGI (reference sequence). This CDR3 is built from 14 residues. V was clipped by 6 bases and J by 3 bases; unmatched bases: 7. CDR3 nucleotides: TGTGCCAGCAGGATAGCGGGGCAAAACTACGAGCAGTACTTC. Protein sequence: CASRIAGQNYEQYF.

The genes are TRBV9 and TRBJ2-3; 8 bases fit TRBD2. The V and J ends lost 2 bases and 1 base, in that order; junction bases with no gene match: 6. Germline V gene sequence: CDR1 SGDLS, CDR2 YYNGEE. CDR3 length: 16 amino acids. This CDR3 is CASSVRSGTRTDTQYF. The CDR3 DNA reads TGTGCCAGCAGCGTCCGTAGCGGGACCCGCACAGATACGCAGTATTTT.

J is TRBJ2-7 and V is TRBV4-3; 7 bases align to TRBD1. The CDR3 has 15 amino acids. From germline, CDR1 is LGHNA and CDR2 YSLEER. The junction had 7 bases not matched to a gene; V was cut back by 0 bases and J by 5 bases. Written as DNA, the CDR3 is TGCGCCAGCAGCCAAGATAGGGCAGGGGGTGACGAGCAGTACTTC. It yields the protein CASSQDRAGGDEQYF.

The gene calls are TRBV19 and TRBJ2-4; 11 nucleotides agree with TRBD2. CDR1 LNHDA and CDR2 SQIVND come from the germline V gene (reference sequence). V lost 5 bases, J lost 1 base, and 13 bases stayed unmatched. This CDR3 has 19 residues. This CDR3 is CASSDSGGAVAVAKNIQYF. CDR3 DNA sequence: TGTGCCAGTAGTGATAGCGGGGGGGCTGTGGCGGTGGCCAAAAACATTCAGTACTTC. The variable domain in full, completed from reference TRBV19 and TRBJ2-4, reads DGGITQSPKYLFRKEGQNVTLSCEQNLNHDAMYWYRQDPGQGLRLIYYSQIVNDFQKGDIAEGYSVSREKKESFPLTVTSAQKNPTAFYLCASSDSGGAVAVAKNIQYFGAGTRLSVL.

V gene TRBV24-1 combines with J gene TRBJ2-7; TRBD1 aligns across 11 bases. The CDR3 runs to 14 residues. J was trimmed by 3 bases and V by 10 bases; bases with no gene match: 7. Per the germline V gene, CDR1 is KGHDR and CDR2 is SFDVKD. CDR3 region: CATRPGQGDYEQYF. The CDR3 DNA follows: TGTGCCACTCGTCCGGGACAGGGGGACTACGAGCAGTACTTC.

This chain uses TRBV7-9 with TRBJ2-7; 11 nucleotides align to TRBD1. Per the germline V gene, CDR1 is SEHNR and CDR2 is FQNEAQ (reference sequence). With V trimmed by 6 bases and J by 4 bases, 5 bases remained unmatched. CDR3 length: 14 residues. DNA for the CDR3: TGTGCCAGCAGACCGGGACAGGGGGAATACGAGCAGTACTTC. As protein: CASRPGQGEYEQYF.

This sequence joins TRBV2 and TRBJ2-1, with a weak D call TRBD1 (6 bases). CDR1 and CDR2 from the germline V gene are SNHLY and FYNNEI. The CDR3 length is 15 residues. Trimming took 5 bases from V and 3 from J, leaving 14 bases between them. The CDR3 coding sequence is TGTGCCAGCAGTAACCAAAGGACAGACTACAATGAGCAGTTCTTC. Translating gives CASSNQRTDYNEQFF.

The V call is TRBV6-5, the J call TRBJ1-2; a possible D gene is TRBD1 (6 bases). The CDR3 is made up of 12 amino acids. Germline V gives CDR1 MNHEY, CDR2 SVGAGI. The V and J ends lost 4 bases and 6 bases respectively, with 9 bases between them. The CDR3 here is CASSFRQDGYTF. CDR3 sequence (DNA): TGTGCCAGCAGTTTCCGACAGGATGGCTACACCTTC.

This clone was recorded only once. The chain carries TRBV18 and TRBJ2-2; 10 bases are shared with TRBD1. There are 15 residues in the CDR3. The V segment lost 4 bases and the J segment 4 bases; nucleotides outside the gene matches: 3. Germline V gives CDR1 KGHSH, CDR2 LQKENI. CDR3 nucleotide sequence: TGTGCCAGCTCACAGACAGGGGGCGTCACCGGGGAGCTGTTTTTT. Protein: CASSQTGGVTGELFF.

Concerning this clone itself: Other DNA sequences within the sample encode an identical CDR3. The CDR3 region is CASSLGGYGYTF. In DNA, the CDR3 is TGTGCCAGCAGCTTAGGGGGGTATGGCTACACCTTC. The J gene is TRBJ1-2, the V gene TRBV6-5, with a tentative D call TRBD1 (6 bases). Trimming took 6 bases from V and 5 from J, leaving 10 bases between them. The germline CDR1 and CDR2 sequences are MNHEY and SVGAGI. There are 12 residues in the CDR3.

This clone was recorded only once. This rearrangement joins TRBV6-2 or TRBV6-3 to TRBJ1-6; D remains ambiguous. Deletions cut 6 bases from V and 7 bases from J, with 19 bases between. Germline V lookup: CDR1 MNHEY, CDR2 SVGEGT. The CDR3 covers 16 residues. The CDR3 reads CASSPSILSGNSPLHF. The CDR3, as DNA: TGTGCCAGCAGCCCCTCAATTTTATCGGGGAATTCACCCCTCCACTTT.

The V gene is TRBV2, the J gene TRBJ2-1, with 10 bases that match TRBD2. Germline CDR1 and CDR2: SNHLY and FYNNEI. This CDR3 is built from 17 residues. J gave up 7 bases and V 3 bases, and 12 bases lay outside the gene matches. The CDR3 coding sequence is TGTGCCAGCAGTGACCTGTCAAGCGGGGGGGCCGGGAATGAGCAGTTCTTC. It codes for CASSDLSSGGAGNEQFF.

The CDR3 DNA is TGTGCCAGCAGCGGACAAGGGGCGCGTACTGAAGCTTTCTTT. It specifies CASSGQGARTEAFF. The chain carries TRBV21-1 and TRBJ1-1; the D call of TRBD1 is as the table states it, not checked on the DNA. TRBV21-1 is described as a pseudogene. The CDR3 runs to 14 residues.

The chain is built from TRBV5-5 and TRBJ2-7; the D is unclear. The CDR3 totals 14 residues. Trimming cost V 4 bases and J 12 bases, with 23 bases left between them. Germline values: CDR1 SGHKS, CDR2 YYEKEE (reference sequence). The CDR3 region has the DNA TGTGCCAGCAGCGACTCGGTGGCAGGCCGTTTCGCGTACTTC. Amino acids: CASSDSVAGRFAYF.

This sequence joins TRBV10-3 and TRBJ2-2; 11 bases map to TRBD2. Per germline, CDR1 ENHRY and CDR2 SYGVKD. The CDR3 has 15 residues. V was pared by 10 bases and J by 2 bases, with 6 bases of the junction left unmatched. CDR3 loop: CASLAGGINTGELFF. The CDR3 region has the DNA TGTGCCAGTCTAGCGGGGGGCATAAACACCGGGGAGCTGTTTTTT.

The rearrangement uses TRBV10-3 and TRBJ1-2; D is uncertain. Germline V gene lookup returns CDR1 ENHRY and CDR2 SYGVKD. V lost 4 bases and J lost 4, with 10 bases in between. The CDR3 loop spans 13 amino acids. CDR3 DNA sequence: TGTGCCATCAGTGGGGGAACGACCTATGGCTACACCTTC. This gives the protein CAISGGTTYGYTF.

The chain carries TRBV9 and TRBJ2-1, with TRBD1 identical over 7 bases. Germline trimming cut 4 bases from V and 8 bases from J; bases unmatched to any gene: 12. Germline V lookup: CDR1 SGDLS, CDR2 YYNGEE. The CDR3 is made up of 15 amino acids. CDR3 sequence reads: CASSLISGQPHEQFF. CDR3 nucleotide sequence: TGTGCCAGCAGCCTCATCTCGGGACAGCCCCATGAGCAGTTCTTC. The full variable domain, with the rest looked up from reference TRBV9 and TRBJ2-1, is DSGVTQTPKHLITATGQRVTLRCSPRSGDLSVYWYQQSLDQGLQFLIQYYNGEERAKGNILERFSAQQFPDLHSELNLSSLELGDSALYFCASSLISGQPHEQFFGPGTRLTVL.

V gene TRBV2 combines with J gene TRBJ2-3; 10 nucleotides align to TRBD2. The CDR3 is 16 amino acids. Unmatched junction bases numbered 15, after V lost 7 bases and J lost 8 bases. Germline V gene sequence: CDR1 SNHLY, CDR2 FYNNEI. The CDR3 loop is CASKSEPSGGAGTQYF. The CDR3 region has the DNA TGTGCCAGCAAATCGGAGCCCAGCGGGGGGGCAGGTACGCAGTATTTT.

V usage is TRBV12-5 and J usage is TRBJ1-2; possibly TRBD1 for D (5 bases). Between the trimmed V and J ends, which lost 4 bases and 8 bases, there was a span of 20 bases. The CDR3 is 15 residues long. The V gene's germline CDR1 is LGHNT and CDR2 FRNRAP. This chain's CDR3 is CASGSSRGLASGYTF. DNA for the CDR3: TGTGCTAGTGGTTCTTCGAGGGGCCTCGCGTCCGGCTACACCTTC.

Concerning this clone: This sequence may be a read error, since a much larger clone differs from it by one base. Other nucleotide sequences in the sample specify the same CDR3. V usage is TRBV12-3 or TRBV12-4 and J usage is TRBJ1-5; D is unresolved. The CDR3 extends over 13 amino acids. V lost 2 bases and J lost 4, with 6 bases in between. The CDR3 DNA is TGTGCCAGCAGTTTATGGGGAAATCAGCCCCAGCATTTT. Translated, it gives CASSLWGNQPQHF.

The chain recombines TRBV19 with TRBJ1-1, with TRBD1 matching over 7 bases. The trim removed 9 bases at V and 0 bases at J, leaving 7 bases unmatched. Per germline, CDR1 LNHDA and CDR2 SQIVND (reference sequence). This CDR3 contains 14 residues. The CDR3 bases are TGTGCCAGCGGGGCAGGGGGACTGAACACTGAAGCTTTCTTT. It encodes CASGAGGLNTEAFF.

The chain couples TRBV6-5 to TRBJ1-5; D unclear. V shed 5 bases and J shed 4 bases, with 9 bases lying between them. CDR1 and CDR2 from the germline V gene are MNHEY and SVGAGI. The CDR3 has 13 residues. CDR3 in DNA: TGTGCCAGCAGTCCCGGGCCTAATCAGCCCCAGCATTTT. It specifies CASSPGPNQPQHF.

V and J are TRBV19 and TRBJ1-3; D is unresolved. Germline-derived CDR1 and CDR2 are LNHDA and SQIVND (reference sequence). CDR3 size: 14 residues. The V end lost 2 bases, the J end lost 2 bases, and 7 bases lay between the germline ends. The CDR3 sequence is CASSIRGTGNTIYF. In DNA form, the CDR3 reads TGTGCCAGTAGTATACGGGGAACTGGAAACACCATATATTTT.

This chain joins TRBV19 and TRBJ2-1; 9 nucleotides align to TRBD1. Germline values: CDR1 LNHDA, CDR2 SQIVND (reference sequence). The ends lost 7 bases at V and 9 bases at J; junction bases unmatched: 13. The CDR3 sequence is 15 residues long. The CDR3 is CASTKRQGDVSEQFF. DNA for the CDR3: TGTGCCAGTACTAAAAGACAGGGGGATGTCAGTGAGCAGTTCTTC.

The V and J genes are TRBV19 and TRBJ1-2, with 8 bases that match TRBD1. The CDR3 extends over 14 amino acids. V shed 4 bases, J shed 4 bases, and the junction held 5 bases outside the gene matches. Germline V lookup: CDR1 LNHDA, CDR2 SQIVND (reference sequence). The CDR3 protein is CASSTEGQVYGYTF. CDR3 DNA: TGTGCCAGTAGTACTGAGGGACAGGTCTATGGCTACACCTTC.

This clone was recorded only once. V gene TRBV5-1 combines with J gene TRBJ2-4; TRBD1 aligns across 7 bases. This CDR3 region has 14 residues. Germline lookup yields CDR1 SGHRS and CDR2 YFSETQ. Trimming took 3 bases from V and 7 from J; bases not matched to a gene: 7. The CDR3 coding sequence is TGCGCCAGCAGCTCGGGTGGGACAGACAACATTCAGTACTTC. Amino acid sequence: CASSSGGTDNIQYF.